A single sample is the source of the 13 T cell receptor beta chains below, sequenced in a study of Ad26.COV2.S vaccination and SARS-CoV-2 variants. Generated by immunoSEQ multiplex PCR, the TCRdb table keeps only in-frame clones and is missing some. This table holds hundreds of thousands of clones, roughly 91% found once. Treatment defined: about 20 received Ad26.COV2.S at low or high dose, single or two shots; 5 received placebo; per-sample allocation not given. Sampling occurred on day 63 after the first vaccine or placebo injection. Sequences were derived from peripheral blood, sampled in a trial of Ad26.COV2.S vaccine versus placebo. The receptors stem from a person between 18 and 59 years old who received the Ad26.COV2.S COVID-19 vaccine or a placebo.

The rearrangement joins TRBV4-1 to TRBJ1-2, with 7 bases fitting TRBD1. Germline lookup yields CDR1 MGHRA and CDR2 YSYEKL. J was trimmed by 5 bases and V by 0 bases; bases with no gene match: 9. The CDR3 loop spans 16 amino acids. The CDR3, as DNA: TGCGCCAGCAGCCAAGAAAGTCGACAGGGTGGTTATGGCTACACCTTC. Translation gives CASSQESRQGGYGYTF.

This chain joins TRBV30 and TRBJ2-2; D may be TRBD1 or TRBD2 (6 bases each). Germline V CDR1 and CDR2: GTSNPN, SVGIG (reference sequence). The CDR3 is 15 residues long. V was trimmed by 2 bases and J by 0 bases, leaving 10 bases between them. This CDR3 reads CAWSQGRTNTGELFF. The CDR3 coding sequence is TGTGCCTGGAGTCAGGGGAGGACGAACACCGGGGAGCTGTTTTTT.

The chain links TRBV9 to TRBJ1-3, with 7 positions matching TRBD1. Germline V gives CDR1 SGDLS, CDR2 YYNGEE. This CDR3 is built from 16 residues. V was clipped by 1 base and J by 4 bases; unmatched bases: 8. CDR3 DNA sequence: TGTGCCAGCAGCGTAAGACAGGGAGGCTTGGGAAACACCATATATTTT. Its protein product is CASSVRQGGLGNTIYF.

This chain connects TRBV4-1 to TRBJ2-3; 11 nucleotides line up with TRBD1. Germline V CDR1 and CDR2: MGHRA, YSYEKL. The trim removed 5 bases at V and 0 bases at J, leaving 22 bases unmatched. The CDR3 runs to 22 residues. The CDR3 sequence: CASSFPGTGGLKIRASTDTQYF. The CDR3 bases are TGCGCCAGCAGCTTTCCCGGGACAGGGGGACTCAAAATTCGGGCGAGCACAGATACGCAGTATTTT.

This chain joins TRBV5-6 and TRBJ2-7; no firm D call. V dropped 0 bases and J dropped 2 bases, with 6 bases sitting between them. The germline gives CDR1 SGHDT, CDR2 YYEEEE. The length of the CDR3 is 13 residues. The chain's CDR3 is CASSLGSAYEQYF. CDR3 bases: TGTGCCAGCAGCTTGGGCAGCGCCTACGAGCAGTACTTC.

CDR3 DNA: TGTGCCAGCAGTTACTCGGGCAGGACCCAGGAGCAGTACTTC. Translating it yields CASSYSGRTQEQYF. The chain combines TRBV6-6 with TRBJ2-7; no definite D call. The CDR3 is made up of 14 amino acids. Deletions cut 0 bases from V and 7 bases from J, with 13 bases between. CDR1 is MNHNY and CDR2 is SVGAGI in the germline V gene (reference sequence).

This sequence joins TRBV12-3 or TRBV12-4 and TRBJ1-2, with D hard to call. The V gene lost 0 bases and the J gene lost 2 bases, with 4 bases spanning the gap. This CDR3 spans 13 amino acids. The CDR3 nucleotides read TGTGCCAGCAGTTTAGCCGGAAACTATGGCTACACCTTC. It specifies CASSLAGNYGYTF.

V usage is TRBV7-9 and J usage is TRBJ2-7; possibly TRBD1 for D (7 bases). The CDR3 spans 16 residues. In germline, CDR1 is SEHNR, CDR2 FQNEAQ (reference sequence). Deletions cut 4 bases from V and 3 bases from J, with 19 bases between. CDR3 nucleotides: TGTGCCAGCAGCTACCCTCGAGACAGGGAGGACTACGAGCAGTACTTC. This codes for CASSYPRDREDYEQYF.

This clone showed up just a few times. The rearrangement uses TRBV5-1 and TRBJ2-2; no reliable D call. V dropped 1 base and J dropped 2 bases, with 9 bases sitting between them. The CDR3 covers 15 residues. Looked up from germline, CDR1 is SGHRS and CDR2 is YFSETQ. This CDR3 reads CASSLKLRNTGELFF. The DNA for the CDR3 is TGCGCCAGCAGCTTGAAGCTGAGAAACACCGGGGAGCTGTTTTTT. The full variable domain, in which reference TRBV5-1 and TRBJ2-2 provide the parts outside the CDR3, is KAGVTQTPRYLIKTRGQQVTLSCSPISGHRSVSWYQQTPGQGLQFLFEYFSETQRNKGNFPGRFSGRQFSNSRSEMNVSTLELGDSALYLCASSLKLRNTGELFFGEGSRLTVL.

CDR3 DNA: TGTGCCAGCAGCTTAGCGGAGACTAGCGGGGGATTTTTTAACACCGGGGAGCTGTTTTTT. Protein: CASSLAETSGGFFNTGELFF. V is TRBV13 and J is TRBJ2-2, with 12 bases aligning to TRBD2. CDR3 length: 20 residues. Germline V lookup: CDR1 PRHDT, CDR2 FYEKMQ (reference sequence). The V gene end was trimmed by 1 base and the J gene end by 2 bases; junction bases not matched to a gene: 11.

The J gene is TRBJ2-2, the V gene TRBV6-6; 11 positions match TRBD2. CDR3 length: 14 amino acids. Trimming removed 9 bases from V and 3 bases from J; junction bases left unmatched: 3. Germline CDR1 MNHNY, CDR2 SVGAGI (reference sequence). The CDR3 spells CASSGGADTGELFF. CDR3 nucleotides: TGTGCCAGTAGCGGGGGGGCTGACACCGGGGAGCTGTTTTTT.

This chain connects TRBV15 to TRBJ1-4, with D unresolved. The ends were cut back, 6 bases at V and 2 bases at J, with 10 bases in the middle. Germline CDR1 and CDR2: LNHNV and YYDKDF (reference sequence). This CDR3 comprises 14 residues. CDR3 DNA: TGTGCCACCAGTATCAAAGGGACTAATGAAAAACTGTTTTTT. Translated, it gives CATSIKGTNEKLFF.

The V gene is TRBV29-1, the J gene TRBJ1-1, with 7 bases matching TRBD1. The CDR3 is 13 amino acids. The germline gives CDR1 SQVTM, CDR2 ANQGSEA. J lost 3 bases, V lost 4 bases, and 5 bases had no gene match. The CDR3 here is CSVVTGTDTEAFF. CDR3 nucleotides: TGCAGCGTTGTGACAGGGACGGACACTGAAGCTTTCTTT.